This entry concerns a single TCR beta chain. This record belongs to a study of CD8 T cells in Susac syndrome. The authors negatively isolated CD8+ and CD4+ T cells and FACS-enriched TEMRA cells. This CDR3 is 15 amino acids long. In germline, CDR1 is GTSNPN, CDR2 SVGIG (reference sequence). Trimming at V came to 0 bases and at J to 12 bases, leaving 14 bases not matched to a gene. RNA was extracted with the RNeasy kit, and a quantity of roughly 0.5 to 1 ug was reverse transcribed using random hexamers. A single record per CDR3 protein comes from TCRdb applying MiXCR to the immunoSEQ multiplex PCR reads. The sample lists approximately 120,000 distinct CDR3 sequences, 92% seen once, with about 0.11% in the top ten.

Sequencing used CD8+ T cells from PBMCs. This TCR was sampled from a human donor in good health. The V gene is TRBV30, the J gene TRBJ1-5; 7 bases align to TRBD1. The CDR3 sequence: CAWSVFGTAPSLQHF. CDR3 in DNA: TGTGCCTGGAGTGTATTCGGGACAGCGCCTTCCCTCCAGCATTTT.